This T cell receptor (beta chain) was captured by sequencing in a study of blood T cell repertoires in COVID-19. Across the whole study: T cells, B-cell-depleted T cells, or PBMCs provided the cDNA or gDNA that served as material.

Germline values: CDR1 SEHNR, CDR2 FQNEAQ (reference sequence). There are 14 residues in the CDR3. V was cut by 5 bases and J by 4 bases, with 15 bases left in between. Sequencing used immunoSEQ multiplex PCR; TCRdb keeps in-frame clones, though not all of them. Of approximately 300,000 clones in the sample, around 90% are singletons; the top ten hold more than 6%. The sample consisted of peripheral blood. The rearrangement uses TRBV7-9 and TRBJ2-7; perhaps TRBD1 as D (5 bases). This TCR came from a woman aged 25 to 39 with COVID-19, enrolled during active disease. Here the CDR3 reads CASSNTGVLYEQYF. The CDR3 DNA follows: TGTGCCAGCAGCAATACAGGAGTCTTATACGAGCAGTACTTC.